The TCR beta chain described here comes from a study of Tregs in tolerant kidney transplant recipients. To note about this clone: Its matching antigen is unknown.

The table came from immunoSEQ multiplex PCR; TCRdb's copy has only in-frame clones and leaves some out. This table has tens of thousands of clones, 84% appearing once. Unstimulated Tregs (CD4+CD25+CD127-) and CD4+CD25- non-Tregs were sorted from PBMCs. Findings and caveats of the study: The most relevant donor-specific Treg TCRbeta repertoire apparently came from expansion with activated donor B cells. Biological reproducibility was not directly addressed, but technical replication error appeared minimal.

Sequenced material: CD4+ T cells from blood. The TCR sequence derives from a human donor in good health.

CDR3 sequence (DNA): TGTGCCAGTAGTATCGAGCACTCCGGGGAGCTGTTTTTT. It specifies CASSIEHSGELFF. The chain carries TRBV19 and TRBJ2-2; unclear D gene. CDR3 size: 13 residues. The V end lost 3 bases, the J end lost 6 bases, and 8 bases lay between the germline ends. The V gene's germline CDR1 is LNHDA and CDR2 SQIVND (reference sequence).